The clone carrying this T cell receptor beta chain is a singleton in its sample. Sequencing used immunoSEQ multiplex PCR; TCRdb keeps in-frame clones, though not all of them. The sample contains roughly 250,000 clones, approximately 95% of which appear only once. Germline V gives CDR1 LGHNA, CDR2 YSLEER. The CDR3 consists of 15 residues. V lost 0 bases and J lost 7; bases outside the gene matches: 7. The entry originates in a study of T cell responses to AZD1222 COVID-19 vaccine. The chain recombines TRBV4-3 with TRBJ1-2, with TRBD1 identical over 8 bases. The sequences come from peripheral blood, collected on day 0 of AZD1222 vaccination. The origin of this receptor is an adult in good health. The CDR3 DNA sequence: TGCGCCAGCAGCCAAGATTCCCAGGGGGCGTTTGGCTACACCTTC. It is translated as CASSQDSQGAFGYTF.